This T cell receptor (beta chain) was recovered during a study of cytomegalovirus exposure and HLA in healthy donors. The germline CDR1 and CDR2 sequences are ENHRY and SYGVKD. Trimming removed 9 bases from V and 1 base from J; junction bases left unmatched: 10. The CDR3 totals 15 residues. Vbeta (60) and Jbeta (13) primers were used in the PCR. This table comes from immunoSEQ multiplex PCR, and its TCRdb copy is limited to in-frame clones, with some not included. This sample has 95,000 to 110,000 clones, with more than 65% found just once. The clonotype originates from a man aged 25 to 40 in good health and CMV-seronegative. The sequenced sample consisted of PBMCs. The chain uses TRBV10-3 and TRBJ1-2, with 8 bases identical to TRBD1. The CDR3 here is CAIWTGTSINYGYTF. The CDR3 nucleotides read TGTGCCATTTGGACAGGGACTTCAATTAACTATGGCTACACCTTC.